This T cell receptor (beta chain) was captured by sequencing in a study of OX40 agonist ivuxolimab in advanced cancers. Looking at the study overall: The patients received ivuxolimab by intravenous route every 2 weeks at 0.01 to 10 mg/kg.

Overall study findings and caveats: Partial responders at 0.1-3.0 mg/kg had among the lowest clonal expansion. The study found that CD8+ T cells averaged more expanded clones than CD4+. At doses 0.1 to 3.0 mg/kg, CD4+ and CD8+ clones expanded.

Remarks on this clone: Its antigen is unidentified.

Data came from immunoSEQ multiplex PCR; TCRdb stores just in-frame clones and leaves some out. The table has some 70,000 clones, 80% to 85% seen once; the top ten hold 0.35% to 0.5%. The CDR3 has 16 amino acids. CDR1 is SNHLY, CDR2 FYNNEI, per germline. V gave up 6 bases and J gave up 1 base, with 15 bases separating them. This material consisted of CD4+ or CD8+ T cells sorted from blood, taken in a trial of the OX40 agonist ivuxolimab. This chain connects TRBV2 to TRBJ1-4, with unresolved D. This sequence originates from an adult with an advanced solid tumor such as melanoma, head and neck, liver or kidney cancer. The CDR3 DNA follows: TGTGCCAGCAGGATATCACTAATGCTAACTAATGAAAAACTGTTTTTT. This gives the protein CASRISLMLTNEKLFF. The full variable domain, with the rest looked up from reference TRBV2 and TRBJ1-4, is EPEVTQTPSHQVTQMGQEVILRCVPISNHLYFYWYRQILGQKVEFLVSFYNNEISEKSEIFDDQFSVERPDGSNFTLKIRSTKLEDSAMYFCASRISLMLTNEKLFFGSGTQLSVL.